This TCR beta chain was captured by sequencing in a study of T cells in Graves' hyperthyroidism and ophthalmopathy. Study background: Peripheral blood was collected at initial diagnosis, before any treatment.

Findings and caveats of the study: Most clonotypes expanded in thyroid above 0.001 were likewise present in blood.

This clonotype has only a few counts. What it binds is not known. The CDR3 sequence is 15 residues long. The J segment lost 4 bases and the V segment lost 7 bases, leaving 12 bases of the junction unmatched. The source material, RNA transcripts, was used to amplify TCR beta CDR3 regions. HTBI primers drove first-round RT-PCR of the TCR CDR3. MiXCR, run by TCRdb on the multiplex PCR reads, gives a single entry per CDR3 protein. The sample contains about 690,000 distinct CDR3 sequences, 17% of which appear only once. V gene TRBV6-7 combines with J gene TRBJ2-7; TRBD1 matches at 8 bases. TRBV6-7 is classed as an ORF, of uncertain function. The sequencing input was blood. The source of this sequence is a man between 50 and 59 years old with Graves' hyperthyroidism. The CDR3 spells CASNDRGVFIYEQYF. The CDR3 DNA reads TGTGCCAGCAACGACAGGGGTGTTTTTATTTACGAGCAGTACTTC.